This entry describes one T cell receptor (beta chain). As yet, its antigen is unknown. These data originate in a study of Ad26.COV2.S vaccination and SARS-CoV-2 variants. At the level of the study: Once or twice, 56 days apart, Ad26.COV2.S was delivered intramuscularly. Study observations and caveats: Higher spike-specific TCR breadth was found in vaccine recipients than in placebo recipients.

Profiled with immunoSEQ multiplex PCR; TCRdb holds only in-frame clones, not every one. Here the sample spans around 270,000 clones, approximately 88% being singletons. The CDR3 consists of 13 residues. Germline CDR1 and CDR2: SGHTA and FQGNSA. V lost 4 bases, J lost 7 bases, and 13 bases lay in between. Treatment denoted: some 20 received Ad26.COV2.S at low or high dose, single or two shots; five or six received placebo; per-sample allocation not given. After the first vaccine or placebo injection, samples were drawn on day 63. What was given as vaccine was an Ad26 vector encoding Wuhan-strain SARS-CoV-2 spike.

The sequencing used peripheral blood, collected in a trial of Ad26.COV2.S vaccine versus placebo. The gene calls are TRBV7-2 and TRBJ1-2; possibly TRBD1 for D (5 bases). This sequence originates from a person between 18 and 65 years old who received the Ad26.COV2.S COVID-19 vaccine or a placebo. This CDR3 is CASSSSPQGGYTF. The CDR3 region has the DNA TGTGCCAGCAGCTCGTCCCCGCAGGGTGGCTACACCTTC.